This T cell receptor beta chain appears in the sequencing data of a study of blood T cells in healthy people across ages. Germline loops: CDR1 MGHRA, CDR2 YSYEKL. CDR3 length: 14 amino acids. For the second PCR, which ran for about 7 to 11 cycles, a sample-barcoded 5' primer and a J-beta primer mix were used. A single record per CDR3 protein comes from TCRdb applying MiXCR to the 5' RACE reads. The data hold about 830,000 distinct CDR3 sequences, with roughly 50% observed a single time. Comment on this clonotype: The antigen remains undetermined.

Each sample provided at least 5 micrograms of extracted total RNA. The study's findings and limits: Unknown CMV status may confound age-related changes in expanded clones. The study could not conclusively compare naive and antigen-experienced cells, given its unsorted PBMCs.

The TCR originated in a man aged 30 to 45 in good health. The source material was blood. This rearrangement joins TRBV4-1 to TRBJ2-5; 8 bases agree with TRBD2. TRBJ2-7 explains the end of the DNA better; the J call may be wrong. CDR3 nucleotides: TGCGCCAGCAGCCCTTTCGGGGGGGTCTACGAGCAGTACTTC. Translating it yields CASSPFGGVYEQYF.